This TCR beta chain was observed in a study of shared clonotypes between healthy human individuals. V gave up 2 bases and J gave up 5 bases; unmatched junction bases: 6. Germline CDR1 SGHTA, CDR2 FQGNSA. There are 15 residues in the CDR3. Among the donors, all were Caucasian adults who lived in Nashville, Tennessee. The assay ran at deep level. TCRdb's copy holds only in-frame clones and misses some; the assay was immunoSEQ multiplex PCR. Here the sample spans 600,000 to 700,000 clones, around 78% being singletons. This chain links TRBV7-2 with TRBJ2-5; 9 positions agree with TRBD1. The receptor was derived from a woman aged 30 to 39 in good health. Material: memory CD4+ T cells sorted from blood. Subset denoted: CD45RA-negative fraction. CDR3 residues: CASSLTGGFKETQYF. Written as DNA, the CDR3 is TGTGCCAGCAGCTTAACAGGGGGCTTTAAGGAGACCCAGTACTTC.